The clone carrying this T cell receptor (beta chain) was recorded a few times. The antigen remains undetermined. The read halts 3 residues ahead of the CDR3 end, with the missing end drawn from the germline J gene. The entry originates in a study of T cell clonality in common variable immunodeficiency. Notes on the study in general: Common variable immunodeficiency TCR beta sequences reportedly had fewer deletions and N-nucleotide insertions.

The CDR3 has 14 residues. V lost 5 bases, J lost 6 bases, and 10 bases stayed unmatched. Germline CDR1 SEHNR, CDR2 FQNEAQ (reference sequence). Most patients and controls had Caucasian heritage. Replacement immunoglobulin had been given to every CVID subject for at least one year. Produced via immunoSEQ multiplex PCR; TCRdb's table is partial and in-frame only. Recorded here are around 13,000 clones, none singletons. The sample comprised peripheral blood mononuclear cells. The origin of this receptor is a human donor with common variable immunodeficiency. V and J are TRBV7-9 and TRBJ2-7; 7 positions match TRBD1. The chain's CDR3 is CASSPGQEKVEQYF. The DNA read from the CDR3 is TGTGCCAGCAGCCCCGGACAGGAAAAGGTCGAG.